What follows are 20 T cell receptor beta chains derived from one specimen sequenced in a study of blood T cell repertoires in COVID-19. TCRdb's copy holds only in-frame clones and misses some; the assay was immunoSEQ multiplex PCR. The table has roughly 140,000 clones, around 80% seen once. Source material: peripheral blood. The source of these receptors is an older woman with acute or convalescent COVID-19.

CDR3 region: CASSYSGQGGNQPQHF. CDR3 DNA sequence: TGTGCCAGCAGTTACTCTGGGCAGGGGGGCAATCAGCCCCAGCATTTT. This chain joins TRBV6-5 and TRBJ1-5, with 7 nucleotides matching TRBD1. The junction had 4 bases not matched to a gene; V was cut back by 0 bases and J by 2 bases. Germline CDR1 is MNHEY and CDR2 is SVGAGI. The CDR3 sequence is 16 residues long.

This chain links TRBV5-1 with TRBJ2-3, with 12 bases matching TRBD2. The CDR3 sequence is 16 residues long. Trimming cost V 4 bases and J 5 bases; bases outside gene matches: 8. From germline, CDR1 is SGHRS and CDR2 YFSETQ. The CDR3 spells CASSPRTSGNVDTQYF. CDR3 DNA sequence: TGCGCCAGCAGCCCCCGGACTAGCGGGAACGTAGATACGCAGTATTTT.

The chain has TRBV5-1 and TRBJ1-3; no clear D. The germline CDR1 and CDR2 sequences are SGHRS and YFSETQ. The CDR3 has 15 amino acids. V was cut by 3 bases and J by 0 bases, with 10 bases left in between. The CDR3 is CASSWGATSGNTIYF. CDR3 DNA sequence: TGCGCCAGCAGCTGGGGAGCTACCTCTGGAAACACCATATATTTT.

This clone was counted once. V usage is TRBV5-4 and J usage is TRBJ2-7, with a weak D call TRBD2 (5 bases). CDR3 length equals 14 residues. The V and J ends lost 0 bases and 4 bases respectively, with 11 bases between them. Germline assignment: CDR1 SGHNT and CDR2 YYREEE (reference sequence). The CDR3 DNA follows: TGTGCCAGCAGCTTGGCCCCGGAGGTTTACGAGCAGTACTTC. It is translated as CASSLAPEVYEQYF.

DNA of the CDR3: TGTGCCAGCAGCCCACATCACCCCACCCTTCGAGAGGACTCCTACGAGCAGTACTTC. This translates into CASSPHHPTLREDSYEQYF. The chain has TRBV9 and TRBJ2-7, with D unclear. V was pared by 4 bases and J by 0 bases, with 26 bases between. Germline-derived CDR1 and CDR2 are SGDLS and YYNGEE. The CDR3 is made up of 19 amino acids.

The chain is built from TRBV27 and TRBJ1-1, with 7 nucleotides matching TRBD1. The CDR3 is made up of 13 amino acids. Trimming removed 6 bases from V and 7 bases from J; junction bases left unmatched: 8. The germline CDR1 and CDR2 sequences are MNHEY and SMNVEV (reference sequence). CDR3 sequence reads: CASREQGWGEAFF. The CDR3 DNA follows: TGTGCCAGCAGGGAACAGGGGTGGGGTGAAGCTTTCTTT.

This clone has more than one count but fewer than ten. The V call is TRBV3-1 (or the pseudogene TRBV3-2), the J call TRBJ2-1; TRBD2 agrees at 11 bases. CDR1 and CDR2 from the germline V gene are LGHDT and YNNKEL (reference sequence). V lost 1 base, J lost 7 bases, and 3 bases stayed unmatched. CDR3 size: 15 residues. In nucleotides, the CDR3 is TGTGCCAGCAGCCAAGGACTAGCGGGACGGAATGAGCAGTTCTTC. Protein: CASSQGLAGRNEQFF.

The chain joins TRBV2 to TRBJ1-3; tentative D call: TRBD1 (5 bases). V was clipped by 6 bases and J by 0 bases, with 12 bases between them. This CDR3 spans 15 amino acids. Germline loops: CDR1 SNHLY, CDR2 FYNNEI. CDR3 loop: CASSRDWNSGNTIYF. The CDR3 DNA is TGTGCCAGCAGCAGGGACTGGAACTCTGGAAACACCATATATTTT.

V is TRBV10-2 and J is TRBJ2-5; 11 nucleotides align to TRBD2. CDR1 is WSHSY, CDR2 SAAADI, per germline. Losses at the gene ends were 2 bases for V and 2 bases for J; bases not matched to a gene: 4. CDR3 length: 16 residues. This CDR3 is CASSEPGLAVQETQYF. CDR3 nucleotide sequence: TGCGCCAGCAGTGAGCCGGGACTAGCGGTACAAGAGACCCAGTACTTC.

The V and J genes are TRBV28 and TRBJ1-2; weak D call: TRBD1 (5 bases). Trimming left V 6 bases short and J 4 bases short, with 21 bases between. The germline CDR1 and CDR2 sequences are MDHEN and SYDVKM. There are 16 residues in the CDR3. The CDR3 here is CASRLTDSVEGYGYTF. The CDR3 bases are TGTGCCAGCAGGCTGACCGACAGCGTGGAGGGCTATGGCTACACCTTC.

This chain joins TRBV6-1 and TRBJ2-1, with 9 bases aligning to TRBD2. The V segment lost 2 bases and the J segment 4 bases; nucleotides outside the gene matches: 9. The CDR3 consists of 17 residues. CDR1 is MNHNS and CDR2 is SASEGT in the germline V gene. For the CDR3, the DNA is TGTGCCAGCAGTGAAAGGGCTAGCGGGATAGGGTACAATGAGCAGTTCTTC. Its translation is CASSERASGIGYNEQFF.

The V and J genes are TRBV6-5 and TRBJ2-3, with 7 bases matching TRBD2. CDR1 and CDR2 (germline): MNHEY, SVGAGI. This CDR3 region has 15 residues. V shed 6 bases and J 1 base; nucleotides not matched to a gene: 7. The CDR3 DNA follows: TGTGCCAGCAGCCCCGCGGGGAGGGGCACAGATACGCAGTATTTT. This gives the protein CASSPAGRGTDTQYF.

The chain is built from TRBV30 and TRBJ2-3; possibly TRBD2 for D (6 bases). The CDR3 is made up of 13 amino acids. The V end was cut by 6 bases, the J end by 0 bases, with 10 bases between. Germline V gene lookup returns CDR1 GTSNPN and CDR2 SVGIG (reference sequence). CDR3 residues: CACVGGSTDTQYF. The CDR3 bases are TGTGCCTGCGTGGGAGGTAGCACAGATACGCAGTATTTT. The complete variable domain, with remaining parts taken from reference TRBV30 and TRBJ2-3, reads SQTIHQWPATLVQPVGSPLSLECTVEGTSNPNLYWYRQAAGRGLQLLFYSVGIGQISSEVPQNLSASRPQDRQFILSSKKLLLSDSGFYLCACVGGSTDTQYFGPGTRLTVL.

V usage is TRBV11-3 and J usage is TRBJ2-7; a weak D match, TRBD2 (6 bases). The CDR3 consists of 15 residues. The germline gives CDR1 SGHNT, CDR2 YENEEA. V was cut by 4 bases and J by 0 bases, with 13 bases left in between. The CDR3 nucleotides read TGTGCCAGCAGCTCCGTAGCGGATAGCTCCTACGAGCAGTACTTC. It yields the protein CASSSVADSSYEQYF.

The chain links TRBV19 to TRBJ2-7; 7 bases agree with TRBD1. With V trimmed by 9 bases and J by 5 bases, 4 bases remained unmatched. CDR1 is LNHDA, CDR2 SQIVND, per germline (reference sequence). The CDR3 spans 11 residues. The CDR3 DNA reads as TGTGCCAGCCGGGACAGTCACGAGCAGTACTTC. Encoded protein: CASRDSHEQYF.

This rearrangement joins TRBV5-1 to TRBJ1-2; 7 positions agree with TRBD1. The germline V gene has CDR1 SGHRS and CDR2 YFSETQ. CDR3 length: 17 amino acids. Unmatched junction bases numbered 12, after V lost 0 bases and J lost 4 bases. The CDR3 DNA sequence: TGCGCCAGCAGCTTGGCCGGGTGGTCCGGGGACAGCTATGGCTACACCTTC. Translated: CASSLAGWSGDSYGYTF.

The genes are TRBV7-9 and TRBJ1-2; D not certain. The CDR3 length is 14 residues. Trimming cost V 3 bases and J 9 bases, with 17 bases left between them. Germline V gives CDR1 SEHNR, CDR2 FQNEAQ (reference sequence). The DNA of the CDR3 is TGTGCCAGCAGCTTTGCTTTGGATGAGGAGAGCTACACCTTC. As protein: CASSFALDEESYTF.

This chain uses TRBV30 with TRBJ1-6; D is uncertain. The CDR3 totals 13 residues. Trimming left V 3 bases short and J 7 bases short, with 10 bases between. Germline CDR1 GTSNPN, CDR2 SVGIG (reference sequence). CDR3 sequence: CAWREGTNSPLHF. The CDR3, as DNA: TGTGCCTGGAGAGAGGGCACGAATTCACCCCTCCACTTT.

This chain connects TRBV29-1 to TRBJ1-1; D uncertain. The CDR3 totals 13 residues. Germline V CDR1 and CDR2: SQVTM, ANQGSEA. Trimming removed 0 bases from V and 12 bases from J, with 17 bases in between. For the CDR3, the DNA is TGCAGCGTTGAAGACCCGACCCGGGTCTGGTCTTTCTTT. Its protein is CSVEDPTRVWSFF.

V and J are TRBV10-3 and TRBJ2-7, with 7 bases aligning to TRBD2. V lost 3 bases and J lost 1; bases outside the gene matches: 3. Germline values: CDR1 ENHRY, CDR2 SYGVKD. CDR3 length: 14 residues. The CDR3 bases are TGTGCCATCAGTGATTGGACTAGTTCCTACGAGCAGTACTTC. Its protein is CAISDWTSSYEQYF.